This is a list of T cell receptor beta chains from one sample in a study of cytomegalovirus exposure and HLA in healthy donors. Sequencing used immunoSEQ multiplex PCR; TCRdb keeps in-frame clones, though not all of them. Here the sample spans tens of thousands of clones, around 95% being singletons. The sequenced sample consisted of PBMCs. These receptors all stem from a woman aged 18-30 years in good health and CMV-seronegative. The CDR3 runs from the conserved cysteine through the conserved F or W. D genes are given only for firm matches. Clone size appears in some rows only: once, few, many, or a class for an expanded clone.

j_call d_call clone_size v_call cdr3_aa cdr3_nt
TRBJ1-5 . . TRBV28 CASSFRPGRGRYSNQPQHF TGTGCCAGCAGTTTTCGTCCCGGCAGGGGACGATATAGCAATCAGCCCCAGCATTTT
TRBJ2-1 TRBD2 . TRBV7-2 CASSLEGTSGRYYNEQFF TGTGCCAGCAGCTTAGAGGGGACTAGCGGAAGATACTACAATGAGCAGTTCTTC
TRBJ1-2 . . TRBV2 CASSEQRQAGYTF TGTGCCAGCAGTGAGCAAAGGCAGGCGGGCTACACCTTC
TRBJ1-2 . . TRBV4-1 CASSQVRSGSFYGYTF TGCGCCAGCAGCCAAGTGAGGAGCGGCTCCTTCTATGGCTACACCTTC
TRBJ2-3 . . TRBV7-8 CASTKRRLADTQYF TGTGCCAGCACCAAGAGGAGGCTTGCAGATACGCAGTATTTT
TRBJ2-1 TRBD1 . TRBV27 CASSPGQGSYNEQFF TGTGCCAGCAGCCCCGGACAGGGGTCCTACAATGAGCAGTTCTTC
TRBJ2-3 TRBD2 once TRBV27 CASSFSGGRRDTQYF TGTGCCAGCAGTTTCAGCGGGGGGCGGAGAGATACGCAGTATTTT
TRBJ2-6 . . TRBV6-5 CASSYNGAGANVLTF TGTGCCAGCAGTTATAACGGGGCTGGGGCCAACGTCCTGACTTTC
TRBJ1-1 . . TRBV19 CASSTAQGRITEAFF TGTGCCAGTAGTACCGCACAGGGTAGGATCACTGAAGCTTTCTTT
TRBJ1-3 . . TRBV4-1 CASSSVVSGNTIYF TGCGCCAGCAGCTCCGTCGTCTCTGGAAACACCATATATTTT
TRBJ2-6 TRBD1 . TRBV9 CASSQTGAAGANVLTF TGTGCCAGCAGCCAGACAGGGGCGGCTGGGGCCAACGTCCTGACTTTC
TRBJ1-3 . . TRBV2 CASSAQGPHTIYF TGTGCCAGCAGTGCGCAGGGCCCACACACCATATATTTT
TRBJ2-3 . . TRBV15 CATRAGVSTDTQYF TGTGCCACCAGAGCGGGCGTTAGCACAGATACGCAGTATTTT
TRBJ1-1 . once TRBV4-3 CASSQVLGGSAFF TGCGCCAGCAGCCAAGTTCTGGGAGGAAGCGCTTTCTTT
TRBJ1-1 . . TRBV6-5 CASSIKPYTEAFF TGTGCCAGCAGTATAAAGCCCTACACTGAAGCTTTCTTT
TRBJ1-3 . . TRBV19 CASRREGSGNTIYF TGTGCCAGTAGAAGGGAGGGCTCTGGAAACACCATATATTTT
TRBJ2-2 . . TRBV7-9 CASLTGFQTGELFF TGTGCCAGCCTAACAGGGTTCCAGACCGGGGAGCTGTTTTTT
TRBJ2-7 TRBD1 . TRBV5-1 CASKYTGQTYEQYF TGCGCCAGCAAATACACGGGACAGACCTACGAGCAGTACTTC
TRBJ1-3 . once TRBV6-5 CASRPGTTSGNTIYF TGTGCCAGCAGACCTGGGACTACCTCTGGAAACACCATATATTTT
TRBJ1-2 . . TRBV11-2 CASSAGLYGYTF TGTGCCAGCAGCGCGGGTCTGTATGGCTACACCTTC
TRBJ1-5 . . TRBV4-3 CASSQDSGIQPQHF TGCGCCAGCAGCCAAGATTCAGGGATTCAGCCCCAGCATTTT
TRBJ2-5 TRBD1 . TRBV18 CASSRQGALETQYF TGTGCCAGCTCACGACAGGGGGCGTTGGAGACCCAGTACTTC
TRBJ1-4 . . TRBV10-1 CASRVGMTNEKLFF TGCGCCAGCAGAGTCGGGATGACTAATGAAAAACTGTTTTTT
TRBJ1-2 . once TRBV7-2 CASSLGGDLRGGYTF TGTGCCAGCAGCTTAGGTGGAGACCTCCGGGGTGGCTACACCTTC
TRBJ2-1 TRBD2 . TRBV28 CASSSLARGGWNEQFF TGTGCCAGCAGTTCCCTAGCGCGGGGGGGATGGAATGAGCAGTTCTTC
TRBJ2-1 TRBD2 . TRBV11-2 CASSLDGEGYNEQFF TGTGCCAGCAGCTTAGACGGGGAGGGATACAATGAGCAGTTCTTC
TRBJ2-7 TRBD1 . TRBV7-2 CASSLVRDRPYEQYF TGTGCCAGCAGCTTAGTCCGGGACAGGCCATACGAGCAGTACTTC
TRBJ1-2 TRBD1 . TRBV9 CASRRVRDRGPAARNYGYTF TGTGCCAGCAGAAGAGTCCGGGACAGGGGGCCGGCCGCACGTAACTATGGCTACACCTTC
TRBJ1-2 . . TRBV4-2 CASSQPQGFGYTF TGTGCCAGCAGCCAACCCCAGGGTTTTGGCTACACCTTC
TRBJ2-5 TRBD2 . TRBV11-2 CASSLTGVGAGAQYF TGTGCCAGCAGCTTAACGGGGGTAGGGGCGGGGGCCCAGTACTTC
TRBJ2-1 TRBD2 . TRBV28 CASTGTSSYNEQFF TGTGCCAGTACGGGGACTAGCTCCTACAATGAGCAGTTCTTC
TRBJ2-3 TRBD2 . TRBV5-4 CASILAGGGGDTQYF TGTGCCAGCATCCTAGCGGGGGGCGGGGGAGATACGCAGTATTTT
TRBJ1-1 TRBD1 . TRBV5-1 CASSPGTGGSNTEAFF TGCGCCAGCAGCCCTGGGACAGGGGGCAGCAACACTGAAGCTTTCTTT
TRBJ1-1 . . TRBV10-3 CAISDPGENTEAFF TGTGCCATCAGTGATCCGGGGGAAAACACTGAAGCTTTCTTT
TRBJ1-2 . . TRBV11-2 CASSLGPGAWSYGYTF TGTGCCAGCAGCTTAGGACCGGGAGCGTGGAGCTATGGCTACACCTTC
TRBJ2-7 . . TRBV6-1 CASSYATSYEQYF TGTGCCAGCAGTTATGCGACTTCCTACGAGCAGTACTTC
TRBJ2-7 TRBD1 . TRBV29-1 CSVAHRGYSYEQYF TGCAGCGTCGCTCACAGGGGCTACTCCTACGAGCAGTACTTC
TRBJ2-2 TRBD1 . TRBV28 CASSWDSFNTGELFF TGTGCCAGCAGTTGGGACAGCTTCAACACCGGGGAGCTGTTTTTT
TRBJ1-4 . . TRBV7-8 CASSLARVRINEKLFF TGTGCCAGCAGCTTAGCGAGGGTGCGAATTAATGAAAAACTGTTTTTT
TRBJ1-2 TRBD1 . TRBV5-6 CASSLGQGALGYTF TGTGCCAGCAGCCTGGGACAGGGGGCGCTTGGCTACACCTTC
TRBJ2-5 . . TRBV7-9 CASTQLHRDLQETQYF TGTGCCAGCACCCAATTGCACAGGGATCTTCAAGAGACCCAGTACTTC
TRBJ2-2 TRBD1 . TRBV7-3 CASSSGQGGSGELFF TGTGCCAGCAGTTCCGGACAGGGTGGCTCCGGGGAGCTGTTTTTT
TRBJ2-2 TRBD1 . TRBV9 CASHQPGQGTGELFF TGTGCCAGCCATCAGCCGGGACAGGGTACCGGGGAGCTGTTTTTT
TRBJ1-2 TRBD1 . TRBV7-9 CASSPSGTGVGGYTF TGTGCCAGCAGCCCGTCCGGGACAGGGGTGGGTGGCTACACCTTC
TRBJ2-5 TRBD1 once TRBV5-3 CARSNRDREVVETQYF TGTGCCAGAAGCAATCGGGACAGGGAAGTGGTAGAGACCCAGTACTTC
TRBJ2-7 TRBD2 . TRBV9 CASSVEGRWGGGAYEQYF TGTGCCAGCAGCGTAGAGGGTCGTTGGGGCGGGGGGGCCTACGAGCAGTACTTC
TRBJ2-3 TRBD2 once TRBV10-3 CAIRAAGGYTDTQYF TGTGCCATCCGAGCAGCGGGGGGATACACAGATACGCAGTATTTT
TRBJ2-5 . . TRBV6-5 CASRYMTEETQYF TGTGCCAGCAGGTACATGACTGAAGAGACCCAGTACTTC
TRBJ2-1 TRBD1 . TRBV5-1 CASRTGDDNEQFF TGCGCCAGTCGGACAGGGGACGACAATGAGCAGTTCTTC